Following are 18 T cell receptor beta chains from one sample sequenced in a study of T cell responses to AZD1222 COVID-19 vaccine. Profiled with immunoSEQ multiplex PCR; TCRdb holds only in-frame clones, not every one. The table records about 150,000 clones, around 89% of them present only once. The material sequenced was peripheral blood, taken on day 0 of AZD1222 vaccination. The receptors derive from an adult in good health.

This clone was seen only once. The V and J genes are TRBV21-1 and TRBJ2-7; the table's D call, TRBD2, has no DNA check behind it. TRBV21-1 is classified as a pseudogene. This CDR3 is 17 amino acids long. Written as DNA, the CDR3 is TGTGCCAGCAGCAAAGATTTGCGGGGGAACACTTCCTACGAGCAGTACTTC. Protein product: CASSKDLRGNTSYEQYF.

This clone occurred a few times. This chain connects TRBV7-3 to TRBJ1-6; no clear D. This CDR3 is built from 16 residues. Germline V gene sequence: CDR1 SGHTA, CDR2 FQGTGA. Trimming left V 5 bases short and J 9 bases short, with 20 bases between. The CDR3 region has the DNA TGTGCCAGCAGCCTATACCACCCTTCCTCGGGTTCACCCCTCCACTTT. This gives the protein CASSLYHPSSGSPLHF.

This clone was found a few times. J is TRBJ2-5 and V is TRBV20-1; 7 nucleotides align to TRBD1. The CDR3 sequence is 14 residues long. Germline CDR1 reads DFQATT; CDR2 reads SNEGSKA (reference sequence). V lost 3 bases to trimming and J lost 0 bases; unmatched junction nucleotides: 4. The CDR3 reads CSASNRGNQETQYF. The CDR3 DNA reads TGCAGTGCTAGTAACAGGGGAAACCAAGAGACCCAGTACTTC.

This chain uses TRBV2 with TRBJ2-7; 9 bases agree with TRBD2. Germline CDR1 SNHLY, CDR2 FYNNEI. The CDR3 consists of 14 residues. With 7 bases clipped from V and 4 bases from J, the junction kept 8 bases outside the gene matches. CDR3 residues: CASNPGGGDYEQYF. DNA for the CDR3: TGTGCCAGCAACCCTGGCGGGGGGGATTACGAGCAGTACTTC.

This clone has more than one count but fewer than ten. The V and J genes are TRBV19 and TRBJ1-2; 9 nucleotides align to TRBD1. From germline, CDR1 is LNHDA and CDR2 SQIVND (reference sequence). V lost 5 bases and J lost 7; bases outside the gene matches: 8. The CDR3 covers 14 residues. This chain's CDR3 is CASSGGQGPSGYTF. The CDR3 bases are TGTGCCAGTAGTGGGGGACAGGGCCCCTCTGGCTACACCTTC.

This clone was counted a few times. CDR3 sequence (DNA): TGCGCCAGCAGCCAAAGACTAGCGGGGGGGCTCGAGCAGTACTTC. This codes for CASSQRLAGGLEQYF. This sequence joins TRBV4-1 and TRBJ2-7, with 14 bases fitting TRBD2. CDR1 MGHRA and CDR2 YSYEKL come from the germline V gene. The length of the CDR3 is 15 residues. Unmatched junction bases numbered 3, after V lost 2 bases and J lost 6 bases.

V gene TRBV19 combines with J gene TRBJ1-1; no firm D call. The germline gives CDR1 LNHDA, CDR2 SQIVND (reference sequence). V was pared by 3 bases and J by 3 bases, with 11 bases between. The CDR3 is 14 residues long. The CDR3 DNA sequence: TGTGCCAGTAGTATGAGAGGATTGGACACTGAAGCTTTCTTT. Residues: CASSMRGLDTEAFF.

The chain joins TRBV6-5 to TRBJ1-2; TRBD1 aligns across 7 bases. J gave up 5 bases and V 6 bases, and 12 bases lay outside the gene matches. CDR1 is MNHEY and CDR2 is SVGAGI in the germline V gene. This CDR3 has 15 residues. CDR3 loop: CASSRSGTVPYGYTF. The CDR3 region has the DNA TGTGCCAGCAGCCGATCCGGGACAGTACCATATGGCTACACCTTC.

The chain links TRBV7-2 to TRBJ2-1; 10 bases match TRBD1. CDR1 and CDR2 (germline): SGHTA, FQGNSA. The trim removed 4 bases at V and 2 bases at J, leaving 2 bases unmatched. CDR3 length equals 15 residues. Written as DNA, the CDR3 is TGTGCCAGCAGCTCGGACAGGGGGGCCTACAATGAGCAGTTCTTC. Protein: CASSSDRGAYNEQFF.

The chain couples TRBV6-5 to TRBJ1-6, with 7 positions matching TRBD1. Germline V lookup: CDR1 MNHEY, CDR2 SVGAGI. With V trimmed by 0 bases and J by 6 bases, 2 bases remained unmatched. CDR3 length equals 15 residues. The CDR3 reads CASSYSGQLNSPLHF. DNA of the CDR3: TGTGCCAGCAGTTACTCGGGACAGCTTAATTCACCCCTCCACTTT.

This chain uses TRBV19 with TRBJ2-3; the D gene is possibly TRBD2 (8 bases). This CDR3 has 16 residues. Germline assignment: CDR1 LNHDA and CDR2 SQIVND (reference sequence). Trimming pared 7 bases from V and 3 bases from J, leaving 20 bases between. The CDR3 DNA reads TGTGCCAGTACCGCAGGGGGTAGCGGGGCGACAGATACGCAGTATTTT. Residues: CASTAGGSGATDTQYF.

This clone appeared a few times. The CDR3 loop is CASSSYGEQFF. CDR3 in DNA: TGTGCCAGCAGCTCCTACGGCGAGCAGTTCTTC. J is TRBJ2-1 and V is TRBV5-6; no clear D gene. CDR3 size: 11 residues. The V gene lost 3 bases and the J gene lost 10 bases, with 8 bases spanning the gap. The germline gives CDR1 SGHDT, CDR2 YYEEEE.

The rearrangement uses TRBV18 and TRBJ1-1; 8 bases fit TRBD1. This CDR3 contains 16 residues. Per the germline V gene, CDR1 is KGHSH and CDR2 is LQKENI. V lost 0 bases and J lost 1; bases outside the gene matches: 4. The CDR3, as DNA: TGTGCCAGCTCACCACCGACAGGGGAGGGGAACACTGAAGCTTTCTTT. This codes for CASSPPTGEGNTEAFF.

This rearrangement joins TRBV27 to TRBJ2-7; D unresolved. Trimming removed 2 bases from V and 2 bases from J, with 7 bases in between. CDR1 is MNHEY and CDR2 is SMNVEV in the germline V gene (reference sequence). The CDR3 contains 13 residues. CDR3 sequence reads: CASSLRLAYEQYF. DNA of the CDR3: TGTGCCAGCAGTTTAAGGTTAGCCTACGAGCAGTACTTC.

This clone was recorded once. The V and J genes are TRBV9 and TRBJ2-2, with TRBD1 as a possible D gene (5 bases). Trimming cost V 3 bases and J 3 bases, with 6 bases left between them. CDR3 length: 13 amino acids. The germline CDR1 and CDR2 sequences are SGDLS and YYNGEE. The chain's CDR3 is CASSEQDTGELFF. CDR3 nucleotides: TGTGCCAGCAGCGAACAGGACACCGGGGAGCTGTTTTTT.

Here the CDR3 reads CASSPGTGGSPPLHF. In nucleotides, the CDR3 is TGTGCCAGCAGTCCCGGGACAGGGGGGAGTCCACCCCTCCACTTT. The rearrangement uses TRBV5-4 and TRBJ1-6, with 11 positions matching TRBD1. The J segment lost 11 bases and the V segment lost 5 bases, leaving 9 bases of the junction unmatched. Germline V gene lookup returns CDR1 SGHNT and CDR2 YYREEE (reference sequence). CDR3 size: 15 residues.

This clone was recorded only once. The chain employs TRBV7-2 and TRBJ1-3, with D unresolved. Between the trimmed V and J ends, which lost 5 bases and 0 bases, there was a span of 11 bases. Germline values: CDR1 SGHTA, CDR2 FQGNSA. This CDR3 comprises 15 residues. The CDR3 sequence is CASSAPPVSGNTIYF. In nucleotides, the CDR3 is TGTGCCAGCAGCGCGCCCCCAGTCTCTGGAAACACCATATATTTT.

The rearrangement links TRBV2 to TRBJ2-2, with 9 bases matching TRBD1. The ends lost 6 bases at V and 5 bases at J; junction bases unmatched: 4. The germline V gene has CDR1 SNHLY and CDR2 FYNNEI. This CDR3 is built from 14 residues. CDR3 residues: CASRGTGTTGELFF. Here the CDR3 DNA reads TGTGCCAGCAGGGGGACAGGGACGACCGGGGAGCTGTTTTTT. The full variable domain, with the rest looked up from reference TRBV2 and TRBJ2-2, is EPEVTQTPSHQVTQMGQEVILRCVPISNHLYFYWYRQILGQKVEFLVSFYNNEISEKSEIFDDQFSVERPDGSNFTLKIRSTKLEDSAMYFCASRGTGTTGELFFGEGSRLTVL.